This T cell receptor beta chain was obtained from a study of T cell repertoires in cytomegalovirus infection. Trimming left V 1 base short and J 4 bases short, with 9 bases between. Germline assignment: CDR1 SGHTA and CDR2 FQGNSA. The length of the CDR3 is 14 residues. Details on this clonotype: Antigen unknown.

MiXCR, run by TCRdb on the reads, gives a single entry per CDR3 protein. The sample lists hundreds of thousands of distinct CDR3 sequences, roughly 46% seen once, with roughly two fifths in the top ten. The source of this sequence is a human donor in good health (CMV status not recorded). Some clones in this sample may be carry-over from other donors' samples. The chain links TRBV7-2 to TRBJ2-3; D unresolved. Sequencing used cultured PBMCs, obtained from culture after CMV antigen stimulation. CDR3 in DNA: TGTGCCAGCAGCTTAGTCGTGGCCCCAGATACGCAGTATTTT. Protein product: CASSLVVAPDTQYF.